The 27 T cell receptor beta chains below come from one sample, sequenced in a study of human CD4 T cells and Enterobacteriaceae. The table came from immunoSEQ multiplex PCR; TCRdb's copy has only in-frame clones and leaves some out. The table shows tens of thousands of clones, with approximately 84% occurring only once. All CD4+ cells other than CD45RA+CCR7+CD95- naive cells were sorted as memory, over 95% pure. The sample was memory CD4+ T cells from blood. These TCRs come from a human donor in good health.

The genes are TRBV7-9 and TRBJ2-2; TRBD2 matches at 7 bases. The J segment lost 0 bases and the V segment lost 5 bases, leaving 3 bases of the junction unmatched. Germline lookup yields CDR1 SEHNR and CDR2 FQNEAQ (reference sequence). The CDR3 covers 15 residues. The CDR3 DNA reads TGTGCCAGCAGCGAGCGGGGTCCGAACACCGGGGAGCTGTTTTTT. Translating gives CASSERGPNTGELFF.

This sequence joins TRBV11-3 and TRBJ2-3; 14 bases match TRBD2. This CDR3 region has 16 residues. V lost 5 bases, J lost 5 bases, and 6 bases stayed unmatched. Germline CDR1 and CDR2: SGHNT and YENEEA. The CDR3 reads CASSVGTSGGGDTQYF. The CDR3 DNA follows: TGTGCCAGCAGCGTCGGGACTAGCGGGGGAGGAGATACGCAGTATTTT.

V is TRBV7-9 and J is TRBJ1-1; D is undetermined. Germline assignment: CDR1 SEHNR and CDR2 FQNEAQ (reference sequence). The CDR3 runs to 12 residues. Trimming took off 5 bases at V and 5 bases at J, with 9 bases between the two ends. The CDR3 bases are TGTGCCAGCAGCCCCGGACGGACTGAAGCTTTCTTT. Encoded protein: CASSPGRTEAFF.

CDR3 DNA sequence: TGTGCCTGGAGTACTCGTAGCCTCGCCTCCTACAATGAGCAGTTCTTC. It is translated as CAWSTRSLASYNEQFF. This chain joins TRBV30 and TRBJ2-1; D not certain. Trimming shortened V by 2 bases and J by 0 bases, and 14 bases separated the two germline ends. The CDR3 totals 16 residues. Germline V gene data show CDR1 as GTSNPN and CDR2 as SVGIG (reference sequence).

This clone appeared a few times. The V gene is TRBV29-1, the J gene TRBJ1-4; D gene unclear. Germline V gene lookup returns CDR1 SQVTM and CDR2 ANQGSEA. Deletions cut 4 bases from V and 0 bases from J, with 0 bases between. This CDR3 has 11 amino acids. CDR3 region: CSVATNEKLFF. DNA for the CDR3: TGCAGCGTTGCAACTAATGAAAAACTGTTTTTT. Using reference TRBV29-1 and TRBJ1-4 for the parts outside the CDR3, the full variable domain is SAVISQKPSRDICQRGTSLTIQCQVDSQVTMMFWYRQQPGQSLTLIATANQGSEATYESGFVIDKFPISRPNLTFSTLTVSNMSPEDSSIYLCSVATNEKLFFGSGTQLSVL.

V is TRBV10-2 and J is TRBJ1-6; maybe TRBD1 (5 bases). Trimming cost V 3 bases and J 8 bases, with 8 bases left between them. CDR3 length equals 13 residues. Germline values: CDR1 WSHSY, CDR2 SAAADI. The CDR3, as DNA: TGCGCCAGCAGTGAAGGGACGTATTCACCCCTCCACTTT. Amino acids: CASSEGTYSPLHF.

The J gene is TRBJ1-1, the V gene TRBV7-9; D call uncertain. V was clipped by 1 base and J by 7 bases, with 7 bases between them. The germline V gene encodes CDR1 SEHNR and CDR2 FQNEAQ (reference sequence). CDR3 length: 12 residues. The CDR3 reads CASSLVGNEAFF. As DNA, the CDR3 is TGTGCCAGCAGCTTAGTCGGCAATGAAGCTTTCTTT.

The chain employs TRBV18 and TRBJ1-2; a weak D match, TRBD1 (6 bases). V dropped 2 bases and J dropped 1 base, with 8 bases sitting between them. Germline V gene sequence: CDR1 KGHSH, CDR2 LQKENI. The CDR3 runs 14 residues. DNA for the CDR3: TGTGCCAGCTCACCAGCGGACAGTAACTATGGCTACACCTTC. This sequence encodes CASSPADSNYGYTF.

The chain employs TRBV27 and TRBJ1-1; a weak D match, TRBD1 (5 bases). From germline, CDR1 is MNHEY and CDR2 SMNVEV (reference sequence). The CDR3 runs 14 residues. The V end lost 2 bases, the J end lost 4 bases, and 11 bases lay between the germline ends. In DNA, the CDR3 is TGTGCCAGCAGTTTAATGGGGGGGAGCACTGAAGCTTTCTTT. Residues: CASSLMGGSTEAFF.

The chain links TRBV14 to TRBJ2-1; D perhaps matches TRBD2 (5 bases). Germline CDR1 reads SGHDN; CDR2 reads FVKESK. The CDR3 runs to 17 residues. The germline V and J ends were trimmed by 2 bases and 7 bases, with 21 bases remaining between them. CDR3 protein: CASSQSGLAAGKNEQFF. DNA of the CDR3: TGTGCCAGCAGCCAATCCGGGCTAGCCGCAGGAAAGAATGAGCAGTTCTTC.

The rearrangement joins TRBV30 to TRBJ1-3; D gene unclear. Germline V lookup: CDR1 GTSNPN, CDR2 SVGIG (reference sequence). Trimming took off 2 bases at V and 0 bases at J, with 8 bases between the two ends. The CDR3 totals 14 residues. The CDR3 here is CAWSRRLSGNTIYF. The CDR3 bases are TGTGCCTGGAGTCGCCGTCTCTCTGGAAACACCATATATTTT.

V and J are TRBV5-1 and TRBJ2-3; tentatively, D is TRBD1 (6 bases). The CDR3 has 16 residues. V shed 4 bases and J shed 1 base, with 16 bases lying between them. Per the germline V gene, CDR1 is SGHRS and CDR2 is YFSETQ. The DNA of the CDR3 is TGCGCCAGCAGCGGATTACAGGGAGATGGCACAGATACGCAGTATTTT. Translated: CASSGLQGDGTDTQYF.

Within the sample, this clone is medium-sized (0.01 to 0.1%). CDR3: CASSPAVGGNTIYF. Here the CDR3 DNA reads TGTGCCAGCAGTCCCGCCGTCGGTGGAAACACCATATATTTT. This chain joins TRBV28 and TRBJ1-3, with D unclear. This CDR3 region has 14 residues. Trimming took 5 bases from V and 3 from J, leaving 11 bases between them. The germline V gene encodes CDR1 MDHEN and CDR2 SYDVKM.

The chain couples TRBV15 to TRBJ1-1, with TRBD1 identical over 8 bases. Losses at the gene ends were 0 bases for V and 6 bases for J; bases not matched to a gene: 3. Germline V lookup: CDR1 LNHNV, CDR2 YYDKDF (reference sequence). The CDR3 is made up of 14 amino acids. CDR3 bases: TGTGCCACCAGCAGAGAAGGACAGGGCCCTGAAGCTTTCTTT. Amino acids: CATSREGQGPEAFF.

The V gene is TRBV7-2, the J gene TRBJ2-1; D is unclear. V lost 5 bases and J 3 bases, leaving 20 bases between the germline ends. The CDR3 loop spans 17 amino acids. Germline V lookup: CDR1 SGHTA, CDR2 FQGNSA. As DNA, the CDR3 is TGTGCCAGCAGCCCTGGGTATACGTGGGGTTACTACAATGAGCAGTTCTTC. It yields the protein CASSPGYTWGYYNEQFF.

The chain links TRBV19 to TRBJ2-3, with D perhaps given as TRBD1 or TRBD2 (5 bases each). This CDR3 is built from 15 residues. Germline V gives CDR1 LNHDA, CDR2 SQIVND (reference sequence). Trimming removed 5 bases at V and 1 base at J, with 13 bases between. The CDR3 region is CASSVMGVGTDTQYF. The CDR3 DNA is TGTGCCAGTAGTGTAATGGGGGTGGGCACAGATACGCAGTATTTT.

The CDR3 is CAIGISSNYGYTF. CDR3 bases: TGTGCCATCGGGATCAGCTCTAACTATGGCTACACCTTC. The chain is built from TRBV10-3 and TRBJ1-2; D call uncertain. Germline V CDR1 and CDR2: ENHRY, SYGVKD. The CDR3 length is 13 residues. V dropped 8 bases and J dropped 0 bases, with 10 bases sitting between them.

A single count supports this clone. The V and J genes are TRBV15 and TRBJ2-1; 10 nucleotides line up with TRBD2. The junction had 4 bases not matched to a gene; V was cut back by 2 bases and J by 6 bases. CDR1 is LNHNV, CDR2 YYDKDF, per germline (reference sequence). CDR3 length equals 15 residues. The chain's CDR3 is CATSRQAGGPNEQFF. The CDR3 region has the DNA TGTGCCACCAGCAGACAAGCGGGAGGGCCCAATGAGCAGTTCTTC.

This clone has more than one count but fewer than ten. The chain's CDR3 is CASSTARGYEQYF. CDR3 coding DNA: TGTGCCAGTAGTACCGCTAGGGGCTACGAGCAGTACTTC. The rearrangement links TRBV19 to TRBJ2-7; maybe TRBD1 (5 bases). This CDR3 spans 13 amino acids. Germline values: CDR1 LNHDA, CDR2 SQIVND (reference sequence). Deletions cut 4 bases from V and 3 bases from J, with 10 bases between.

The J gene is TRBJ1-2, the V gene TRBV25-1; tentatively, D is TRBD1 (5 bases). Trimming pared 4 bases from V and 4 bases from J, leaving 13 bases between. The germline V gene encodes CDR1 MGHDK and CDR2 SYGVNS. There are 14 residues in the CDR3. For the CDR3, the DNA is TGTGCCAGCAGTGCCCGGGGCGGCAGCTATGGCTACACCTTC. Its protein product is CASSARGGSYGYTF.

This clone was observed a few times. The gene calls are TRBV21-1 and TRBJ2-7; the D segment call TRBD1 is taken from the table without a DNA check. TRBV21-1 represents a pseudogene. The CDR3 spans 15 residues. CDR3 sequence (DNA): TGTGCCAGCAGCAAGATGGACAGAAGTCCCTACGAGCAGTACTTC. This sequence encodes CASSKMDRSPYEQYF.

This chain joins TRBV6-1 and TRBJ2-1; D is perhaps TRBD1 (5 bases). The CDR3 has 14 amino acids. The germline gives CDR1 MNHNS, CDR2 SASEGT. The V gene lost 4 bases and the J gene lost 7 bases, with 14 bases spanning the gap. The CDR3 DNA is TGTGCCAGCAGTGTAGGGGATAGGAGAAATGAGCAGTTCTTC. This codes for CASSVGDRRNEQFF.

The chain couples TRBV19 to TRBJ1-1; 7 bases match TRBD1. CDR3 length: 17 amino acids. Germline V CDR1 and CDR2: LNHDA, SQIVND (reference sequence). J lost 2 bases, V lost 3 bases, and 12 bases had no gene match. CDR3 sequence reads: CASSIGTERRVNTEAFF. CDR3 nucleotides: TGTGCCAGTAGTATCGGGACAGAGCGAAGGGTTAACACTGAAGCTTTCTTT.

V is TRBV27 and J is TRBJ1-2; unclear D gene. The CDR3 runs to 15 residues. V lost 2 bases and J 0 bases, leaving 10 bases between the germline ends. Germline V gives CDR1 MNHEY, CDR2 SMNVEV (reference sequence). As DNA, the CDR3 is TGTGCCAGCAGTTTAGGGGATTCCCCTAACTATGGCTACACCTTC. This translates into CASSLGDSPNYGYTF.

V usage is TRBV7-2 and J usage is TRBJ2-5; no definite D call. CDR3 length: 17 residues. Per the germline V gene, CDR1 is SGHTA and CDR2 is FQGNSA. V was cut by 4 bases and J by 7 bases, with 25 bases left in between. The CDR3 DNA reads as TGTGCCAGCAGCTCTGCTGGGGTCTCGGCGGCAATAGGGACCCAGTACTTC. Amino acid sequence: CASSSAGVSAAIGTQYF.

The V call is TRBV2, the J call TRBJ1-5; TRBD1 is a possible D gene (5 bases). Trimming took 4 bases from V and 3 from J, leaving 10 bases between them. Germline CDR1 is SNHLY and CDR2 is FYNNEI. The CDR3 length is 14 residues. The CDR3 loop is CASSGDGNNQPQHF. DNA for the CDR3: TGTGCCAGCAGTGGGGACGGGAACAATCAGCCCCAGCATTTT. The variable domain in full, completed from reference TRBV2 and TRBJ1-5, reads EPEVTQTPSHQVTQMGQEVILRCVPISNHLYFYWYRQILGQKVEFLVSFYNNEISEKSEIFDDQFSVERPDGSNFTLKIRSTKLEDSAMYFCASSGDGNNQPQHFGDGTRLSIL.

V is TRBV18 and J is TRBJ2-7; D gene ambiguous. The V gene's germline CDR1 is KGHSH and CDR2 LQKENI. There are 11 residues in the CDR3. V was cut by 4 bases and J by 1 base, with 2 bases left in between. The CDR3 here is CASSLSYEQYF. CDR3 coding DNA: TGTGCCAGCTCACTTTCCTACGAGCAGTACTTC.